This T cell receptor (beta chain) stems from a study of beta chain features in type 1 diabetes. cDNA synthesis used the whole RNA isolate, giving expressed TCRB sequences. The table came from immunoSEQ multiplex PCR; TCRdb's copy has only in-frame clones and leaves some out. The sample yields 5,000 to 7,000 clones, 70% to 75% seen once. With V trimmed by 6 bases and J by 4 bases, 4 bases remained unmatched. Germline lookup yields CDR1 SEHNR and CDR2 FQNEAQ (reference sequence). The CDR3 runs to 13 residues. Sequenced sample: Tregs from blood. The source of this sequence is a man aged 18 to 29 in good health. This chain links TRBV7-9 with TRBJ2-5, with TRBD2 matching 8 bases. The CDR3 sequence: CASRRGVGETQYF. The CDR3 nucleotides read TGTGCCAGCAGGCGGGGGGTCGGAGAGACCCAGTACTTC.